What follows describes a single T cell receptor beta chain. As handled by the study authors: Researchers report that nucleated cell counts were estimated from reference gene primer amplification. TCRdb's table, derived via immunoSEQ multiplex PCR, lists solely in-frame clones and lacks some. V, J and clone size are taken as reported in that table, and D and trimming were inferred from the DNA itself. The sample carries 350,000 or so clones, 90% recorded once. This entry is derived from a study of blood T cell repertoires in COVID-19. Study details: Material from acute and convalescent COVID-19 was sourced from the United States, Italy and Spain. Nucleic acid was either cDNA or gDNA, and it came from T cells, B-cell-depleted T cells, or PBMCs.

This sequence originates from a man aged 18 to 29 with active or convalescent COVID-19. Sample: peripheral blood.

The CDR3 DNA reads as TGCGGGGTCCTGGGGGGGGCCTACGAGCAGTACTTC. As protein: CGVLGGAYEQYF. The rearrangement joins TRBV29-1 to TRBJ2-7; 7 bases are shared with TRBD2. This CDR3 spans 12 amino acids. Looked up from germline, CDR1 is SQVTM and CDR2 is ANQGSEA.